This passage covers 30 T cell receptor beta chains from one sample sequenced in a study of blood T cell repertoires in COVID-19. The data were produced by immunoSEQ multiplex PCR, yet TCRdb's version contains in-frame clones alone and is incomplete. The sample carries around 140,000 clones, 88% recorded once. Specimen: peripheral blood. These receptor sequences come from a woman aged 45-59 years with acute or convalescent COVID-19.

V is TRBV21-1 and J is TRBJ1-5; the table gives TRBD1 as D, unverified against the DNA. TRBV21-1 is a recognized pseudogene. CDR3 size: 15 residues. The CDR3 region is CASSRWTGKGQPQHF. For the CDR3, the DNA is TGTGCCAGCAGCCGATGGACAGGGAAAGGACAGCCCCAGCATTTT.

This chain joins TRBV29-1 and TRBJ2-1; TRBD1 is a possible D gene (6 bases). This CDR3 comprises 13 residues. V lost 4 bases to trimming and J lost 10 bases, with 17 bases between them. Germline V gene data show CDR1 as SQVTM and CDR2 as ANQGSEA. For the CDR3, the DNA is TGCAGCGTTGCTTTGGGGGCAGGAGGAGAGCAGTTCTTC. Protein: CSVALGAGGEQFF.

The chain joins TRBV13 to TRBJ1-4; 7 nucleotides line up with TRBD1. CDR3 length equals 15 residues. Trimming removed 5 bases from V and 5 bases from J; junction bases left unmatched: 8. The germline V gene encodes CDR1 PRHDT and CDR2 FYEKMQ (reference sequence). The CDR3 region has the DNA TGTGCCAGCAGCCTTGCGGGACAGACGAATGAAAAACTGTTTTTT. This encodes CASSLAGQTNEKLFF.

The rearrangement joins TRBV3-1 (or the pseudogene TRBV3-2) to TRBJ1-2; D gene uncertain. Per the germline V gene, CDR1 is LGHDT and CDR2 is YNNKEL (reference sequence). V gave up 1 base and J gave up 8 bases, with 11 bases separating them. The CDR3 consists of 13 residues. The DNA for the CDR3 is TGTGCCAGCAGCCAAGCCGGGGAGGTAGGCTACACCTTC. Amino acid sequence: CASSQAGEVGYTF.

This clone was detected once. V and J are TRBV29-1 and TRBJ2-7; no definite D call. This CDR3 has 12 amino acids. The V end was cut by 6 bases, the J end by 1 base, with 10 bases between. Germline CDR1 and CDR2: SQVTM and ANQGSEA. DNA of the CDR3: TGCAGCGTGACGACAATTTCCTACGAGCAGTACTTC. This encodes CSVTTISYEQYF.

This clone is a singleton in its sample. V is TRBV28 and J is TRBJ2-1, with 9 bases aligning to TRBD1. Trimming took 6 bases from V and 7 from J; bases not matched to a gene: 10. CDR1 is MDHEN, CDR2 SYDVKM, per germline. CDR3 length equals 15 residues. The CDR3 DNA reads as TGTGCCAGCAGATTTCCCGGGACAGGGAAGAATGAGCAGTTCTTC. Encoded protein: CASRFPGTGKNEQFF.

CDR3 residues: CASSQLGQGANVLTF. CDR3 nucleotide sequence: TGTGCCAGCAGCCAACTGGGCCAGGGGGCCAACGTCCTGACTTTC. The chain joins TRBV14 to TRBJ2-6; D not resolved. Between the trimmed V and J ends, which lost 2 bases and 4 bases, there was a span of 9 bases. CDR1 is SGHDN, CDR2 FVKESK, per germline. The CDR3 runs to 15 residues.

CDR3 DNA sequence: TGTGCCAGCAGAGCAGGGGGCGCGGGGACAGATACGCAGTATTTT. Encoded protein: CASRAGGAGTDTQYF. This chain uses TRBV6-5 with TRBJ2-3; 8 bases map to TRBD1. The germline gives CDR1 MNHEY, CDR2 SVGAGI. V lost 6 bases, J lost 3 bases, and 8 bases stayed unmatched. This CDR3 spans 15 amino acids.

The chain recombines TRBV28 with TRBJ2-7, with 7 bases fitting TRBD2. Trimming cost V 10 bases and J 2 bases; bases outside gene matches: 11. Germline loops: CDR1 MDHEN, CDR2 SYDVKM. The CDR3 sequence is 14 residues long. CDR3 bases: TGTGCCACCACCCGGCCTAGCGGAACCTACGAGCAGTACTTC. It translates to CATTRPSGTYEQYF. The full variable domain, rest sourced from reference TRBV28 and TRBJ2-7, is DVKVTQSSRYLVKRTGEKVFLECVQDMDHENMFWYRQDPGLGLRLIYFSYDVKMKEKGDIPEGYSVSREKKERFSLILESASTNQTSMYLCATTRPSGTYEQYFGPGTRLTVT.

The CDR3 DNA follows: TGTGCCAGCAGCGTTTACAGGGATAACTATGGCTACACCTTC. It is translated as CASSVYRDNYGYTF. This chain joins TRBV9 and TRBJ1-2, with a weak D call TRBD1 (6 bases). Trimming took off 2 bases at V and 1 base at J, with 9 bases between the two ends. CDR1 and CDR2 from the germline V gene are SGDLS and YYNGEE. The CDR3 extends over 14 amino acids. The full variable domain, its missing parts supplied by reference TRBV9 and TRBJ1-2, is DSGVTQTPKHLITATGQRVTLRCSPRSGDLSVYWYQQSLDQGLQFLIQYYNGEERAKGNILERFSAQQFPDLHSELNLSSLELGDSALYFCASSVYRDNYGYTFGSGTRLTVV.

This sequence joins TRBV6-5 and TRBJ2-7; D perhaps matches TRBD2 (7 bases). V was trimmed by 8 bases and J by 6 bases, leaving 17 bases between them. CDR1 and CDR2 from the germline V gene are MNHEY and SVGAGI. CDR3 length: 13 residues. The CDR3 spells CASAGALLGEQYF. The CDR3 DNA follows: TGTGCCAGCGCGGGGGCCCTCCTCGGCGAGCAGTACTTC.

This clone showed up just once. The chain couples TRBV10-3 to TRBJ2-7; 8 bases map to TRBD1. The V gene's germline CDR1 is ENHRY and CDR2 SYGVKD. Trimming cost V 3 bases and J 1 base; bases outside gene matches: 5. This CDR3 contains 15 residues. The CDR3, as DNA: TGTGCCATCAGTGAAGTGACAGGGGTATCCTACGAGCAGTACTTC. Protein product: CAISEVTGVSYEQYF.

This clone has a single count. The V call is TRBV4-1, the J call TRBJ1-5; D might be TRBD1 (6 bases). V was shortened by 0 bases and J by 4 bases, with 19 bases between the two germline ends. The CDR3 length is 18 residues. Germline CDR1 reads MGHRA; CDR2 reads YSYEKL. The CDR3, as DNA: TGCGCCAGCAGCCAAGATCTGGGGGCCACCTTAAGAAATCAGCCCCAGCATTTT. Translation gives CASSQDLGATLRNQPQHF.

The chain combines TRBV28 with TRBJ1-2, with D unresolved. CDR1 is MDHEN, CDR2 SYDVKM, per germline. V shed 5 bases and J shed 8 bases, with 18 bases lying between them. CDR3 length equals 14 residues. CDR3 nucleotides: TGTGCCAGCAGTGGGCCGGAGGTGTTACCGGGCTACACCTTC. Protein product: CASSGPEVLPGYTF.

This rearrangement joins TRBV19 to TRBJ2-3, with 7 bases lining up with TRBD2. Germline-derived CDR1 and CDR2 are LNHDA and SQIVND (reference sequence). The CDR3 loop spans 15 amino acids. With 5 bases clipped from V and 4 bases from J, the junction kept 9 bases outside the gene matches. The CDR3 nucleotides read TGTGCCAGTAGTCTAATGACTAGCCAGGCAGATACGCAGTATTTT. This codes for CASSLMTSQADTQYF.

The J gene is TRBJ2-1, the V gene TRBV9; 7 bases line up with TRBD1. CDR3 length equals 15 residues. From germline, CDR1 is SGDLS and CDR2 YYNGEE. V dropped 0 bases and J dropped 8; count of bases not matched to a gene: 8. The CDR3 bases are TGTGCCAGCAGCGTAGGTGGGGGACAGATCCATGAGCAGTTCTTC. It translates to CASSVGGGQIHEQFF. Together with reference TRBV9 and TRBJ2-1, the CDR3 gives the full variable domain: DSGVTQTPKHLITATGQRVTLRCSPRSGDLSVYWYQQSLDQGLQFLIQYYNGEERAKGNILERFSAQQFPDLHSELNLSSLELGDSALYFCASSVGGGQIHEQFFGPGTRLTVL.

The gene calls are TRBV12-3 or TRBV12-4 and TRBJ1-1; D gene unclear. With 3 bases removed from V and 8 bases from J, the gap between germline ends came to 13 bases. This CDR3 contains 13 residues. The CDR3 spells CASSLNQAPEAFF. CDR3 nucleotide sequence: TGTGCCAGCAGTTTGAACCAGGCCCCGGAAGCTTTCTTT.

This clone was detected only once. The chain is built from TRBV27 and TRBJ1-2, with 9 bases lining up with TRBD1. V was pared by 2 bases and J by 6 bases, with 7 bases of the junction left unmatched. The length of the CDR3 is 15 residues. Germline V gene data show CDR1 as MNHEY and CDR2 as SMNVEV (reference sequence). Here the CDR3 reads CASSLGAGTGHGYTF. CDR3 DNA sequence: TGTGCCAGCAGTTTAGGTGCCGGGACAGGGCATGGCTACACCTTC.

This rearrangement joins TRBV11-2 to TRBJ1-1; TRBD1 aligns across 8 bases. J gave up 5 bases and V 5 bases, and 4 bases lay outside the gene matches. Germline lookup yields CDR1 SGHAT and CDR2 FQNNGV. This CDR3 contains 13 residues. The CDR3 spells CASSLRTGTEAFF. CDR3 in DNA: TGTGCCAGCAGCCTCCGGACAGGGACTGAAGCTTTCTTT. Using reference TRBV11-2 and TRBJ1-1 for the parts outside the CDR3, the full variable domain is EAGVAQSPRYKIIEKRQSVAFWCNPISGHATLYWYQQILGQGPKLLIQFQNNGVVDDSQLPKDRFSAERLKGVDSTLKIQPAKLEDSAVYLCASSLRTGTEAFFGQGTRLTVV.

The genes are TRBV5-4 and TRBJ2-1, with TRBD2 identical over 10 bases. Germline V gene data show CDR1 as SGHNT and CDR2 as YYREEE (reference sequence). This CDR3 comprises 14 residues. V gave up 4 bases and J gave up 4 bases; unmatched junction bases: 2. The CDR3 here is CASSRTSGYNEQFF. The CDR3 DNA sequence: TGTGCCAGCAGCCGGACTAGCGGATACAATGAGCAGTTCTTC.

The gene calls are TRBV11-2 and TRBJ2-5; maybe TRBD1 (6 bases). The germline V gene encodes CDR1 SGHAT and CDR2 FQNNGV. Deletions cut 2 bases from V and 5 bases from J, with 9 bases between. CDR3 length equals 13 residues. The CDR3: CASSLTGSETQYF. The DNA for the CDR3 is TGTGCCAGCAGCTTAACAGGGTCGGAGACCCAGTACTTC.

This clone was detected a few times. V usage is TRBV18 and J usage is TRBJ2-2; D might be TRBD1 (5 bases). The germline gives CDR1 KGHSH, CDR2 LQKENI. Trimming stripped 6 bases from V and 0 bases from J, with 11 bases between. CDR3 size: 15 residues. The CDR3 nucleotides are TGTGCCAGCTCGGTGGACATGGCGAACACCGGGGAGCTGTTTTTT. It codes for CASSVDMANTGELFF.

This chain links TRBV7-6 with TRBJ2-2, with D maybe TRBD1 (6 bases). Germline V gene lookup returns CDR1 SGHVS and CDR2 FNYEAQ. V dropped 2 bases and J dropped 7 bases, with 14 bases sitting between them. This CDR3 contains 15 residues. The DNA of the CDR3 is TGTGCCAGCAGCTTATTAGGGACACACAACGGGGAGCTGTTTTTT. This encodes CASSLLGTHNGELFF. The full variable domain, completed using reference TRBV7-6 and TRBJ2-2, is GAGVSQSPRYKVTKRGQDVALRCDPISGHVSLYWYRQALGQGPEFLTYFNYEAQQDKSGLPNDRFSAERPEGSISTLTIQRTEQRDSAMYRCASSLLGTHNGELFFGEGSRLTVL.

This chain connects TRBV4-2 to TRBJ2-3, with D possibly TRBD2 on 6 matching bases. CDR3 length: 13 residues. Germline V gives CDR1 LGHNA, CDR2 YNFKEQ. V dropped 4 bases and J dropped 5 bases, with 10 bases sitting between them. CDR3 sequence (DNA): TGTGCCAGCAGCCTGCGACTAGAAGATACGCAGTATTTT. Translating gives CASSLRLEDTQYF.

This chain links TRBV2 with TRBJ1-5; tentative D call: TRBD1 (6 bases). Germline V gene data show CDR1 as SNHLY and CDR2 as FYNNEI. This CDR3 comprises 15 residues. Trimming removed 6 bases at V and 4 bases at J, with 16 bases between. CDR3 DNA: TGTGCCAGCAGGGGAGACGGACAGAGAAATCAGCCCCAGCATTTT. This codes for CASRGDGQRNQPQHF.

In DNA form, the CDR3 reads TGTGCCAGCAGCCAAGAGAGCCCCCGGGACACCTATAATTCACCCCTCCACTTT. Protein product: CASSQESPRDTYNSPLHF. The chain uses TRBV4-2 and TRBJ1-6; D is possibly TRBD1 (6 bases). In germline, CDR1 is LGHNA, CDR2 YNFKEQ. This CDR3 is built from 18 residues. V was clipped by 0 bases and J by 2 bases, with 14 bases between them.

This clone was found once. J is TRBJ1-5 and V is TRBV6-1; D might be TRBD1 (5 bases). CDR3 length: 15 residues. CDR1 is MNHNS, CDR2 SASEGT, per germline. Trimming took off 2 bases at V and 5 bases at J, with 13 bases between the two ends. CDR3 region: CASSERRVTDQPQHF. The CDR3 nucleotides read TGTGCCAGCAGTGAACGCAGGGTAACGGATCAGCCCCAGCATTTT.

The J gene is TRBJ2-6, the V gene TRBV19; 7 bases map to TRBD1. V trimming: 3 bases; J trimming: 2 bases; junction bases outside the gene matches: 4. Germline CDR1 LNHDA, CDR2 SQIVND (reference sequence). This CDR3 contains 16 residues. CDR3 amino acids: CASSIFTGAGANVLTF. CDR3 nucleotide sequence: TGTGCCAGTAGTATCTTCACAGGGGCTGGGGCCAACGTCCTGACTTTC.

The CDR3 nucleotides are TGTGCCAGCAGCCAACCGGGAGGGCCCTACAATGAGCAGTTCTTC. As protein: CASSQPGGPYNEQFF. The chain carries TRBV3-1 (or the pseudogene TRBV3-2) and TRBJ2-1, with 8 bases fitting TRBD2. The CDR3 has 15 residues. Germline V gives CDR1 LGHDT, CDR2 YNNKEL (reference sequence). After removal of 2 bases from V and 2 bases from J, the junction contained 2 bases not matched to a gene.

The gene calls are TRBV5-1 and TRBJ2-1, with 7 bases lining up with TRBD2. V was pared by 0 bases and J by 7 bases, with 10 bases of the junction left unmatched. The germline CDR1 and CDR2 sequences are SGHRS and YFSETQ. The CDR3 contains 16 residues. CDR3 sequence reads: CASSLGLAQALNEQFF. The CDR3 DNA reads TGCGCCAGCAGCTTGGGACTAGCCCAGGCCCTTAATGAGCAGTTCTTC. Complete variable domain (other parts from reference TRBV5-1 and TRBJ2-1): KAGVTQTPRYLIKTRGQQVTLSCSPISGHRSVSWYQQTPGQGLQFLFEYFSETQRNKGNFPGRFSGRQFSNSRSEMNVSTLELGDSALYLCASSLGLAQALNEQFFGPGTRLTVL.